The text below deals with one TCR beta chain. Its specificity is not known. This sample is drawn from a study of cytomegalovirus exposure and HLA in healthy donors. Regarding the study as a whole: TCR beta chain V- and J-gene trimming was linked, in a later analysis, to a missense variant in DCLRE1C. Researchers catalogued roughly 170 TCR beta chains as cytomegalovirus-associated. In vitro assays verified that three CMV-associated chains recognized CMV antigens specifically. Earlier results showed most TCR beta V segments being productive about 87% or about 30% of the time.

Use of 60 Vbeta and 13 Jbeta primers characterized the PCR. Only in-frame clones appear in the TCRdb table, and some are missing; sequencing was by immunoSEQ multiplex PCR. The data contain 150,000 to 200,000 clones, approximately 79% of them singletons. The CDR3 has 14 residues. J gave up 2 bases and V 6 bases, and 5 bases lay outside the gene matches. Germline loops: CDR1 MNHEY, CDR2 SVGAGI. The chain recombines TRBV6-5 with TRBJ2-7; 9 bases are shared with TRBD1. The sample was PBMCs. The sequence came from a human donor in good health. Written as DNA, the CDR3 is TGTGCCAGCAGAACCGGGACAGGGACCTACGAGCAGTACTTC. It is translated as CASRTGTGTYEQYF.